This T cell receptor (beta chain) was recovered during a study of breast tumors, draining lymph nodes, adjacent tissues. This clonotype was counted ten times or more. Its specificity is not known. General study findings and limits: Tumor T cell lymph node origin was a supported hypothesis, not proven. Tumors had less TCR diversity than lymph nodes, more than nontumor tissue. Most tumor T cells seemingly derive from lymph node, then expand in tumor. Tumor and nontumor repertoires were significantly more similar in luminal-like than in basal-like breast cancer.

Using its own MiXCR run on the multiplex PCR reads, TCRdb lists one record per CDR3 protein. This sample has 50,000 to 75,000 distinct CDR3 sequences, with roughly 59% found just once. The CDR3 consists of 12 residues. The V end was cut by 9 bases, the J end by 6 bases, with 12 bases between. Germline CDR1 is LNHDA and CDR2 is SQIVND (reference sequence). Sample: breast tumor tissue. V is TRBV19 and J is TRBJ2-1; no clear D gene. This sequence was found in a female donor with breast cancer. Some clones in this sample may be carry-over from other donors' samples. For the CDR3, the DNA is TGTGCCAGACCCCTCCATTCCAATGAGCAGTTCTTC. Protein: CARPLHSNEQFF.